The 30 T cell receptor beta chains presented below share a single source sample, sequenced in a study of blood T cell repertoires in COVID-19. Method: immunoSEQ multiplex PCR; TCRdb's copy keeps in-frame clones and lacks some. The table records roughly 700,000 clones, 70% to 90% of them present only once. The material sequenced was peripheral blood. Every receptor here comes from a young woman with acute or convalescent COVID-19.

This rearrangement joins TRBV7-2 to TRBJ2-2, with TRBD1 as a possible D gene (5 bases). Per germline, CDR1 SGHTA and CDR2 FQGNSA. The V gene lost 5 bases and the J gene lost 2 bases, with 12 bases spanning the gap. The CDR3 consists of 15 residues. The CDR3 loop is CASSRTPLNTGELFF. Here the CDR3 DNA reads TGTGCCAGCAGCCGGACACCACTAAACACCGGGGAGCTGTTTTTT.

This rearrangement joins TRBV25-1 to TRBJ2-7; D unresolved. Germline V gene sequence: CDR1 MGHDK, CDR2 SYGVNS. The CDR3 contains 15 residues. The V gene lost 2 bases and the J gene lost 0 bases, with 11 bases spanning the gap. CDR3 in DNA: TGTGCCAGCAGTGAACCAGGCTACAGCTCCTACGAGCAGTACTTC. Its translation is CASSEPGYSSYEQYF.

This clone has just one count. The chain combines TRBV5-1 with TRBJ1-2, with 8 bases fitting TRBD1. The CDR3 has 16 amino acids. The germline V gene has CDR1 SGHRS and CDR2 YFSETQ. Trimming cost V 4 bases and J 0 bases; bases outside gene matches: 8. Written as DNA, the CDR3 is TGCGCCAGCAGCGAAACGACAGGGGCTACTAACTATGGCTACACCTTC. It translates to CASSETTGATNYGYTF.

V usage is TRBV7-2 and J usage is TRBJ1-2; D possibly corresponds to TRBD1 (5 bases). Looked up from germline, CDR1 is SGHTA and CDR2 is FQGNSA. The CDR3 covers 18 residues. V lost 2 bases and J 2 bases, leaving 21 bases between the germline ends. The CDR3 loop is CASSLLGLGQRMNYGYTF. In DNA, the CDR3 is TGTGCCAGCAGCTTACTGGGGTTGGGGCAACGGATGAACTATGGCTACACCTTC.

V and J are TRBV10-3 and TRBJ1-1; 9 nucleotides line up with TRBD1. The CDR3 spans 14 residues. Germline assignment: CDR1 ENHRY and CDR2 SYGVKD. Germline trimming cut 2 bases from V and 7 bases from J; bases unmatched to any gene: 5. CDR3 amino acids: CAISELDRGNEAFF. The DNA for the CDR3 is TGTGCCATCAGTGAGCTAGACAGGGGGAATGAAGCTTTCTTT.

The sample holds one count of this clone. This chain joins TRBV19 and TRBJ1-1; D is possibly TRBD1 (6 bases). In germline, CDR1 is LNHDA, CDR2 SQIVND (reference sequence). V lost 2 bases and J lost 1, with 14 bases in between. This CDR3 comprises 16 residues. As DNA, the CDR3 is TGTGCCAGTAGTATACGCCTTCACAGGGAGAACACTGAAGCTTTCTTT. As protein: CASSIRLHRENTEAFF.

Concerning this clone: This CDR3 is also generated by other DNA sequences in the sample. The chain couples TRBV24-1 to TRBJ1-2; tentative D call: TRBD1 (5 bases). Trimming removed 3 bases at V and 5 bases at J, with 6 bases between. The germline V gene has CDR1 KGHDR and CDR2 SFDVKD. This CDR3 has 12 amino acids. CDR3: CATSDRGYGYTF. CDR3 DNA sequence: TGTGCCACCAGTGATCGGGGGTATGGCTACACCTTC.

This chain connects TRBV2 to TRBJ1-2; D remains ambiguous. V gave up 7 bases and J gave up 5 bases, with 11 bases separating them. This CDR3 contains 12 residues. CDR1 is SNHLY and CDR2 is FYNNEI in the germline V gene. In DNA, the CDR3 is TGTGCCAGCACAGCGGGCGCTTATGGCTACACCTTC. Translated: CASTAGAYGYTF.

J is TRBJ1-1 and V is TRBV2; unclear D gene. CDR3 size: 13 residues. Germline CDR1 is SNHLY and CDR2 is FYNNEI. Trimming left V 5 bases short and J 5 bases short, with 12 bases between. DNA for the CDR3: TGTGCCAGCAGTCCAAGGGAGAGGACTGAAGCTTTCTTT. Amino acid sequence: CASSPRERTEAFF.

The genes are TRBV10-3 and TRBJ2-6, with TRBD2 matching 13 bases. There are 19 residues in the CDR3. Trimming removed 6 bases from V and 0 bases from J; junction bases left unmatched: 8. From germline, CDR1 is ENHRY and CDR2 SYGVKD. CDR3 nucleotides: TGTGCCATCAGACCGGGACTAGCGGGACTCGACTCTGGGGCCAACGTCCTGACTTTC. Amino acids: CAIRPGLAGLDSGANVLTF.

The chain has TRBV9 and TRBJ2-3, with 12 bases aligning to TRBD2. Germline assignment: CDR1 SGDLS and CDR2 YYNGEE. The CDR3 is 19 amino acids. With V trimmed by 1 base and J by 2 bases, 11 bases remained unmatched. The CDR3 sequence: CASSVYLAGGPGDTDTQYF. CDR3 nucleotide sequence: TGTGCCAGCAGCGTATATCTAGCGGGGGGGCCAGGGGACACAGATACGCAGTATTTT.

This clone was picked up a small number of times. The chain carries TRBV27 and TRBJ2-3, with 7 bases lining up with TRBD1. Unmatched junction bases numbered 6, after V lost 5 bases and J lost 1 base. The length of the CDR3 is 15 residues. Germline lookup yields CDR1 MNHEY and CDR2 SMNVEV (reference sequence). DNA of the CDR3: TGTGCCAGCAGTGCCAACAGGGGTGGCACAGATACGCAGTATTTT. This sequence encodes CASSANRGGTDTQYF.

The chain joins TRBV3-1 (or the pseudogene TRBV3-2) to TRBJ1-2, with D tentatively TRBD1 (6 bases). CDR1 is LGHDT, CDR2 YNNKEL, per germline (reference sequence). The CDR3 is 11 residues long. Trimming removed 1 base at V and 13 bases at J, with 10 bases between. The CDR3 DNA is TGTGCCAGCAGCCAAGGAGGGGGAAGCACCTTC. Translated, it gives CASSQGGGSTF.

The rearrangement uses TRBV7-9 and TRBJ2-1, with 10 bases matching TRBD1. Germline V gene sequence: CDR1 SEHNR, CDR2 FQNEAQ (reference sequence). V was clipped by 5 bases and J by 0 bases; unmatched bases: 13. The CDR3 spans 19 residues. The CDR3 here is CASSPVPGQGKGSYNEQFF. CDR3 DNA sequence: TGTGCCAGCAGCCCAGTCCCGGGACAGGGGAAAGGCTCCTACAATGAGCAGTTCTTC.

The rearrangement uses TRBV19 and TRBJ2-5, with D perhaps TRBD2 (6 bases). Germline V CDR1 and CDR2: LNHDA, SQIVND (reference sequence). The ends were cut back, 6 bases at V and 9 bases at J, with 14 bases in the middle. The length of the CDR3 is 12 residues. The CDR3 reads CASSRGWGAQYF. Here the CDR3 DNA reads TGTGCCAGTAGCCGAGGGTGGGGGGCCCAGTACTTC.

This rearrangement joins TRBV7-9 to TRBJ2-7; 12 bases are shared with TRBD1. CDR1 and CDR2 from the germline V gene are SEHNR and FQNEAQ (reference sequence). This CDR3 has 15 residues. V trimming: 3 bases; J trimming: 3 bases; junction bases outside the gene matches: 3. The DNA of the CDR3 is TGTGCCAGCAGCTTGGGACAGGGGGCGAACTACGAGCAGTACTTC. Encoded protein: CASSLGQGANYEQYF.

The V call is TRBV15, the J call TRBJ1-2; D gene unclear. The CDR3 loop spans 15 amino acids. Trimming removed 0 bases from V and 2 bases from J, with 10 bases in between. The germline V gene encodes CDR1 LNHNV and CDR2 YYDKDF (reference sequence). This chain's CDR3 is CATSRDVARNYGYTF. DNA of the CDR3: TGTGCCACCAGCAGAGATGTAGCACGAAACTATGGCTACACCTTC.

V is TRBV6-6 and J is TRBJ1-1; weak D call: TRBD1 (5 bases). CDR3 length: 16 amino acids. V was shortened by 4 bases and J by 0 bases, with 15 bases between the two germline ends. Germline V lookup: CDR1 MNHNY, CDR2 SVGAGI (reference sequence). The CDR3 nucleotides read TGTGCCAGCAGTTGGACACTCGAATTATTGAACACTGAAGCTTTCTTT. As protein: CASSWTLELLNTEAFF.

This chain joins TRBV6-6 and TRBJ1-2; D gene unclear. This CDR3 has 15 residues. Per germline, CDR1 MNHNY and CDR2 SVGAGI (reference sequence). V was cut by 5 bases and J by 4 bases, with 17 bases left in between. CDR3 residues: CASSPSLLPSYGYTF. Here the CDR3 DNA reads TGTGCCAGCAGTCCCTCGTTGTTGCCTAGCTATGGCTACACCTTC.

The J gene is TRBJ2-5, the V gene TRBV3-1 (or the pseudogene TRBV3-2), with D possibly being TRBD2 (5 bases). The CDR3 length is 13 residues. Germline values: CDR1 LGHDT, CDR2 YNNKEL (reference sequence). The V end lost 5 bases, the J end lost 5 bases, and 12 bases lay between the germline ends. CDR3 DNA: TGTGCCAGCAGCGCCTACACGGGGGAGACCCAGTACTTC. Amino acid sequence: CASSAYTGETQYF.

V gene TRBV28 combines with J gene TRBJ2-2, with 11 bases that match TRBD1. The germline V gene has CDR1 MDHEN and CDR2 SYDVKM. The CDR3 length is 16 residues. V lost 6 bases to trimming and J lost 4 bases; unmatched junction nucleotides: 7. CDR3 nucleotide sequence: TGTGCCAGCAGGTCGGACAGGGGGCGTGGCACCGGGGAGCTGTTTTTT. Translated: CASRSDRGRGTGELFF.

The V call is TRBV19, the J call TRBJ1-2; no clear D gene. Germline assignment: CDR1 LNHDA and CDR2 SQIVND (reference sequence). This CDR3 region has 12 residues. Trimming stripped 2 bases from V and 8 bases from J, with 9 bases between. The CDR3 DNA reads as TGTGCCAGTAGTATACAGGCCGGAGGCTACACCTTC. Residues: CASSIQAGGYTF.

V gene TRBV7-2 combines with J gene TRBJ1-5; D not certain. Germline values: CDR1 SGHTA, CDR2 FQGNSA. The V gene lost 4 bases and the J gene lost 3 bases, with 10 bases spanning the gap. The CDR3 is 14 residues long. For the CDR3, the DNA is TGTGCCAGCAGCTATAGACAACCCAATCAGCCCCAGCATTTT. This gives the protein CASSYRQPNQPQHF.

The chain uses TRBV7-9 and TRBJ1-2; 11 bases agree with TRBD1. V was pared by 4 bases and J by 8 bases, with 12 bases of the junction left unmatched. The CDR3 spans 16 residues. Germline V gives CDR1 SEHNR, CDR2 FQNEAQ (reference sequence). CDR3 amino acids: CASSSTGQGVKRGYTF. The CDR3 bases are TGTGCCAGCAGCTCTACGGGACAGGGGGTGAAAAGGGGCTACACCTTC.

This clone was seen once. This chain joins TRBV19 and TRBJ1-3, with a possible D match to TRBD1 (5 bases). The CDR3 runs to 13 residues. The V and J ends lost 4 bases and 4 bases respectively, with 8 bases between them. Germline values: CDR1 LNHDA, CDR2 SQIVND (reference sequence). CDR3 sequence (DNA): TGTGCCAGTAGTACCAACAGGGGAAACACCATATATTTT. As protein: CASSTNRGNTIYF.

CDR3 residues: CASSESETGGYTF. For the CDR3, the DNA is TGTGCCAGCAGTGAGTCCGAGACGGGTGGCTACACCTTC. The rearrangement links TRBV2 to TRBJ1-2; D uncertain. CDR1 and CDR2 from the germline V gene are SNHLY and FYNNEI. There are 13 residues in the CDR3. V dropped 3 bases and J dropped 7 bases, with 12 bases sitting between them. Based on the CDR3 plus reference TRBV2 and TRBJ1-2, the full variable domain is EPEVTQTPSHQVTQMGQEVILRCVPISNHLYFYWYRQILGQKVEFLVSFYNNEISEKSEIFDDQFSVERPDGSNFTLKIRSTKLEDSAMYFCASSESETGGYTFGSGTRLTVV.

The chain joins TRBV18 to TRBJ1-1, with 8 bases lining up with TRBD1. This CDR3 has 16 residues. V dropped 5 bases and J dropped 0; count of bases not matched to a gene: 8. Germline CDR1 and CDR2: KGHSH and LQKENI. The CDR3 loop is CASSIRQGYMNTEAFF. The CDR3 coding sequence is TGTGCCAGCTCAATCCGACAGGGGTACATGAACACTGAAGCTTTCTTT.

The V call is TRBV4-2, the J call TRBJ1-2, with D maybe TRBD1 (5 bases). Trimming removed 0 bases from V and 5 bases from J, with 16 bases in between. Germline lookup yields CDR1 LGHNA and CDR2 YNFKEQ. The CDR3 length is 16 residues. CDR3 sequence reads: CASSQDLGQGGYGYTF. CDR3 bases: TGTGCCAGCAGCCAAGATTTGGGGCAGGGTGGTTATGGCTACACCTTC.

This clone appeared once. The rearrangement uses TRBV7-6 and TRBJ2-7; D might be TRBD2 (5 bases). CDR1 is SGHVS and CDR2 is FNYEAQ in the germline V gene. V was shortened by 1 base and J by 3 bases, with 13 bases between the two germline ends. The CDR3 loop spans 15 amino acids. CDR3 DNA sequence: TGTGCCAGCAGCTTAGGCTCCAGCACTAGCTACGAGCAGTACTTC. Protein product: CASSLGSSTSYEQYF. The variable domain in full, with the rest retrieved from reference TRBV7-6 and TRBJ2-7, is GAGVSQSPRYKVTKRGQDVALRCDPISGHVSLYWYRQALGQGPEFLTYFNYEAQQDKSGLPNDRFSAERPEGSISTLTIQRTEQRDSAMYRCASSLGSSTSYEQYFGPGTRLTVT.

This clone occurred once. This chain connects TRBV18 to TRBJ1-5; TRBD1 agrees at 8 bases. V gave up 6 bases and J gave up 3 bases; unmatched junction bases: 4. Germline V gene lookup returns CDR1 KGHSH and CDR2 LQKENI. This CDR3 has 14 amino acids. The CDR3 spells CASSPGGNNQPQHF. The CDR3 region has the DNA TGTGCCAGCTCTCCAGGGGGCAACAATCAGCCCCAGCATTTT.